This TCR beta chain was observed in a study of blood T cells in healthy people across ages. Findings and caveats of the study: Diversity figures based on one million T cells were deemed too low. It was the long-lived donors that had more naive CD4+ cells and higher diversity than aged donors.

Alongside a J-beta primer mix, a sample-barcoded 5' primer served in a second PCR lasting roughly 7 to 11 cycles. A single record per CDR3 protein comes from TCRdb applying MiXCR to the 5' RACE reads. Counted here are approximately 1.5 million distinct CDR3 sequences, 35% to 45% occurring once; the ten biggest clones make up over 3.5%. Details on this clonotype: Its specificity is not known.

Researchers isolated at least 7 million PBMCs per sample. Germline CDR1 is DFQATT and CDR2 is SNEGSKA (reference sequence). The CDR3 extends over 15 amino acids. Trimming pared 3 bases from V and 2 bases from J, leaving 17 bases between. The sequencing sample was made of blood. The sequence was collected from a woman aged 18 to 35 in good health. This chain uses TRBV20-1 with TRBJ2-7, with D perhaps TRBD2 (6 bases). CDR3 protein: CSARGMAGRTYEQYF. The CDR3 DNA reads TGCAGTGCTAGGGGAATGGCGGGGCGGACCTACGAGCAGTACTTC.